A selection of T cell receptor beta chains follows, all from one sample in a study of identical twins. TCRdb reanalysed the 5' RACE reads using MiXCR and keeps one entry per CDR3 protein. There are 600,000 to 800,000 distinct CDR3 sequences in the sample; around 20% occur only once, and approximately 4.3% lies in the top ten. The data also belong to a second study, concerning T cells expressing NK-cell markers.

The sequencing input was PBMCs. These receptors originate from a woman under 30 in good health. Both conserved end residues are part of each CDR3. A D gene is named only where the DNA matches it firmly. Size is stated for part of the rows, as once, few or many counts, or as a class when the clone is expanded.

j_call d_call clone_size v_call cdr3_nt cdr3_aa
TRBJ2-3 . few TRBV7-2 TGTGCCAGCAGCTTACAGGGTAGTTCTGCCACAGATACGCAGTATTTT CASSLQGSSATDTQYF
TRBJ2-4 . few TRBV7-2 TGTGCCAGCAGTCTAGGGCTAGTGGAAAACATTCAGTACTTC CASSLGLVENIQYF
TRBJ2-6 . . TRBV27 TGTGCCAGCAGTCGAATCTCGCCCCCCTGGGCCAACGTCCTGACTTTC CASSRISPPWANVLTF
TRBJ2-1 TRBD1 . TRBV10-3 TGTGCCATCAGCCCTGTGGAATGGGACAGGGCTTACTTC CAISPVEWDRAYF
TRBJ2-1 TRBD2 . TRBV7-9 TGTGCCAGCAGCTTAGCACGACTAGCGAATAACTACAATGAGCAGTTCTTC CASSLARLANNYNEQFF
TRBJ1-1 . . TRBV12-3/TRBV12-4 TGTGCCAGCGCGACAGGCACTGAAGCTTTCTTT CASATGTEAFF
TRBJ2-7 . . TRBV29-1 TGCAGCGCCTGCCCGGGGTCCTACGAGCAGTACTTC CSACPGSYEQYF
TRBJ1-2 TRBD1 once TRBV30 TGTGCCTGGAGTGAGGGACAGGGGTATGGCTACACCTTC CAWSEGQGYGYTF
TRBJ1-2 . . TRBV20-1 TGCAGTGCTAGAGGCCGGTATGGGGAGCAGTACTATGGCTACACCTTC CSARGRYGEQYYGYTF
TRBJ2-3 . few TRBV5-1 TGCGCCAGCAGCCCCTTTGGGGGCGGGAGAGTCGCAGATACGCAGTATTTT CASSPFGGGRVADTQYF
TRBJ2-5 . many TRBV10-3 TGTGCCATCAGTGGGAGGGAGCAAGAGACCCAGTACTTC CAISGREQETQYF
TRBJ2-1 . . TRBV5-5 TGTGCCAGCACCACCATGATCCAAGGGAAAAACAACAATGAGCAGTTCTTC CASTTMIQGKNNNEQFF
TRBJ2-1 TRBD2 many TRBV20-1 TGCAGTGCTTGGAGAGCTAGCGGGGGGGACCGCAATGAGCAGTTCTTC CSAWRASGGDRNEQFF
TRBJ2-7 TRBD2 . TRBV20-1 TGCAGTGTCGAAAGCGGGGGACCCTACGAGCAGTACTTC CSVESGGPYEQYF
TRBJ2-3 TRBD1 few TRBV4-3 TGCGCCAGCAGCCACCTCCGGGACAGGAGCACAGATACGCAGTATTTT CASSHLRDRSTDTQYF
TRBJ1-2 . . TRBV12-3/TRBV12-4 TGTGCCAGCAGCAGGGACGTGGCTGGCTACACCTTC CASSRDVAGYTF
TRBJ2-5 . many TRBV27 TGTGCCAGCAGTTTTTTGGGGTCCCAAGAGACCCAGTACTTC CASSFLGSQETQYF
TRBJ1-5 . . TRBV30 TGTGCCTGGAGTTTTGGGGATCGTAAGCCCCAGCATTTT CAWSFGDRKPQHF
TRBJ2-1 TRBD2 . TRBV6-5 TGTGCCAGCAGTTACGGGACTAGCGGGAGAACATGGAATGAGCAGTTCTTC CASSYGTSGRTWNEQFF
TRBJ1-2 . few TRBV12-3/TRBV12-4 TGTGCCAGCAGTCTAGGGTTGGAGGTCTATGGCTACACCTTC CASSLGLEVYGYTF
TRBJ1-2 TRBD1 . TRBV29-1 TGCAGCGTTGAAGACTACAGGGGGGATAACTATGGCTACACCTTC CSVEDYRGDNYGYTF
TRBJ2-1 . . TRBV27 TGTGCCAGCAGTGGTTTACGGGGGAATGAGCAGTTCTTC CASSGLRGNEQFF
TRBJ2-7 TRBD2 few TRBV7-2 TGTGCCAGCAGCTTTGACAGACTAGCGGGAGCCCCCTACGAGCAGTACTTC CASSFDRLAGAPYEQYF
TRBJ1-5 . . TRBV5-1 TGCGCCAGCAGCTTGGAGCGGAGGGTGGAGGCCGCCCAGCCCCAGCATTTT CASSLERRVEAAQPQHF
TRBJ2-3 . . TRBV9 TGTGCCAGCAGCCCCCGGCCTAGCACAGATACGCAGTATTTT CASSPRPSTDTQYF
TRBJ2-2 TRBD2 . TRBV20-1 TGCAGTGCGCGGGGGGGACTCCCCTCCACCGGGGAGCTGTTTTTT CSARGGLPSTGELFF
TRBJ2-1 . . TRBV9 TGTGCCAGCAGCGTAGAGGGGCGGGGTAAATACAATGAGCAGTTCTTC CASSVEGRGKYNEQFF
TRBJ2-7 . . TRBV12-3/TRBV12-4 TGTGCCAGCAGTTTAGAGGGGGGGTCCCACGAGCAGTACTTC CASSLEGGSHEQYF
TRBJ2-1 . many TRBV9 TGTGCCAGCAGCCCGATGGGCAGCTACAATGAGCAGTTCTTC CASSPMGSYNEQFF
TRBJ2-5 . many TRBV20-1 TGCAGTTTATCAGGGAACCAAGAGACCCAGTACTTC CSLSGNQETQYF
TRBJ2-7 TRBD2 few TRBV20-1 TGCAGTGCTAGGTTTGCGGGAGGGCCCTACGAGCAGTACTTC CSARFAGGPYEQYF
TRBJ2-5 . few TRBV6-5 TGTGCCACCTTTGGAGGGTTAGAGACCCAGTACTTC CATFGGLETQYF
TRBJ2-7 . . TRBV20-1 TGCAGTGCTAGGGACAGACTTAGTTACGAGCAGTACTTC CSARDRLSYEQYF
TRBJ2-7 . few TRBV5-1 TGCGCCAGCAGCTTCGAACGCTCCTACGAGCAGTACTTC CASSFERSYEQYF
TRBJ1-5 . . TRBV12-3/TRBV12-4 TGTGCCAGCAGTTTAGCGACGGTTCAGCCCCAGCATTTT CASSLATVQPQHF
TRBJ2-1 TRBD1 few TRBV5-1 TGCGCCAGCAGCTACCAGGGGGCCGTAAATGATCAGTTCTTC CASSYQGAVNDQFF